This T cell receptor beta chain was sequenced for a study of long-term antiretroviral therapy in people with HIV. Specimens retained roughly 0.9-11 million cryopreserved PBMC preceding DNA extraction. Sequencing used immunoSEQ v3.0 at survey level. Samples were sequenced targeting roughly 35,000-50,000 T-cell genomes each. The data were produced by immunoSEQ multiplex PCR, yet TCRdb's version contains in-frame clones alone and is incomplete. The data hold some 18,000 clones, with over 65% observed a single time. The germline V gene has CDR1 SNHLY and CDR2 FYNNEI. This CDR3 has 16 amino acids. Trimming at V came to 7 bases and at J to 4 bases, leaving 11 bases not matched to a gene.

This TCR derives from a woman aged 50 to 60 with HIV. The chain recombines TRBV2 with TRBJ1-4; 8 bases line up with TRBD1. The starting material was unsorted PBMCs, obtained 0.5 years before starting antiretroviral therapy. The CDR3 DNA reads TGTGCCAGCACCCACAGGGGGTTGCAGAGTAATGAAAAACTGTTTTTT. Translated, it gives CASTHRGLQSNEKLFF.